This is a list of T cell receptor beta chains from one sample in a study of blood T cell repertoires in COVID-19. Assay: immunoSEQ multiplex PCR; the TCRdb copy retains only in-frame clones and omits some. In the table there are under 300,000 clones, around nine tenths of which are singletons. Material for sequencing was PBMCs or T cells enriched from blood (not recorded which). These receptors originate from a woman aged 45-65 years who had recovered from COVID-19. The CDR3 runs from the conserved cysteine through the conserved F or W. D genes are given only for firm matches. Clone size appears in some rows only: once, few, many, or a class for an expanded clone.

D gene,clone size,V gene,J gene,CDR3 protein,CDR3 DNA
.,.,TRBV3-1/TRBV3-2,TRBJ2-3,CASSPRDTPTDTQYF,TGTGCCAGCAGCCCCAGGGATACCCCCACAGATACGCAGTATTTT
TRBD2,.,TRBV10-3,TRBJ2-2,CAISNRAGLANTGELFF,TGTGCCATCAGTAATCGAGCAGGACTAGCGAACACCGGGGAGCTGTTTTTT
.,.,TRBV27,TRBJ2-7,CASRSLYPGNEQYF,TGTGCCAGCAGATCCCTTTACCCCGGTAACGAGCAGTACTTC
.,.,TRBV4-3,TRBJ2-1,CASSQAGTGAYNEQFF,TGCGCCAGCAGCCAAGCCGGGACTGGTGCCTACAATGAGCAGTTCTTC
TRBD2,.,TRBV3-1/TRBV3-2,TRBJ2-3,CASSRGTSGRRNTQYF,TGTGCCAGCAGCCGTGGGACTAGCGGGAGGCGAAATACGCAGTATTTT
.,.,TRBV11-2,TRBJ2-1,CASSFPPLLRLPGSVEQFF,TGTGCCAGCAGCTTTCCCCCTCTTCTTCGACTACCGGGCAGCGTTGAGCAGTTCTTC
.,.,TRBV7-2,TRBJ1-2,CASSPDRRSGYGYTF,TGTGCCAGCAGCCCCGACAGGCGATCTGGCTATGGCTACACCTTC
TRBD1,.,TRBV16,TRBJ1-1,CAAGQGMRTEAFF,TGTGCCGCGGGACAGGGGATGAGGACTGAAGCTTTCTTT
TRBD1,few,TRBV4-2,TRBJ1-2,CASSQGMTGVGYTF,TGTGCCAGCAGCCAGGGGATGACAGGGGTTGGCTACACCTTC
.,.,TRBV7-9,TRBJ1-3,CASSLDRFAGRTSGNTIYF,TGTGCCAGCAGCTTAGATAGGTTTGCAGGGCGGACCTCTGGAAACACCATATATTTT
TRBD2,.,TRBV9,TRBJ2-7,CASSPIAGVPYEQYF,TGTGCCAGCAGCCCCATAGCGGGAGTCCCCTACGAGCAGTACTTC
TRBD1,.,TRBV10-3,TRBJ1-2,CAISDRDRLGYTF,TGTGCCATCAGTGACCGGGACAGGTTGGGCTACACCTTC
TRBD1,.,TRBV7-9,TRBJ1-1,CASSLFTGDTEAFF,TGTGCCAGCAGCTTATTCACAGGGGACACTGAAGCTTTCTTT
.,.,TRBV7-9,TRBJ1-5,CASSLPSSNQPQHF,TGTGCCAGCAGCCTACCGTCTAGCAATCAGCCCCAGCATTTT
.,.,TRBV6-4,TRBJ2-1,CATTKRLNNEQFF,TGTGCCACAACCAAGCGCCTAAACAATGAGCAGTTCTTC
.,few,TRBV28,TRBJ2-7,CASRNTGLTYEQYF,TGTGCCAGCAGGAACACAGGGTTGACCTACGAGCAGTACTTC
.,.,TRBV2,TRBJ2-2,CASSPRQLGELFF,TGTGCCAGCAGTCCCCGACAGCTCGGGGAGCTGTTTTTT
.,.,TRBV10-3,TRBJ1-4,CAIRSGVSNEKLFF,TGTGCCATCAGGTCAGGGGTTTCTAATGAAAAACTGTTTTTT
TRBD2,.,TRBV10-3,TRBJ2-1,CAINPGLAENEQFF,TGTGCCATCAACCCGGGACTAGCGGAGAATGAGCAGTTCTTC
TRBD1,.,TRBV5-1,TRBJ2-1,CASSTTGGSYNEQFF,TGCGCCAGCAGTACTACAGGGGGGTCCTACAATGAGCAGTTCTTC
TRBD1,.,TRBV9,TRBJ1-2,CASSVGQDQNYGYTF,TGTGCCAGCAGCGTCGGACAGGACCAAAACTATGGCTACACCTTC
.,.,TRBV12-5,TRBJ2-3,CASVESGTDTQYF,TGTGCTAGTGTGGAAAGCGGCACAGATACGCAGTATTTT
.,.,TRBV7-2,TRBJ1-2,CASSPVRMESNYGYTF,TGTGCCAGCAGCCCCGTGAGGATGGAATCTAACTATGGCTACACCTTC
TRBD1,.,TRBV27,TRBJ1-5,CASSLGQGRPQHF,TGTGCCAGCAGTTTGGGACAGGGAAGACCCCAGCATTTT
TRBD1,.,TRBV16,TRBJ1-2,CASSQSRTGEDYGYTF,TGTGCCAGCAGCCAATCCCGGACAGGGGAAGACTATGGCTACACCTTC
.,.,TRBV4-1,TRBJ2-7,CASSQGVGSYEQYF,TGCGCCAGCAGCCAAGGGGTAGGGAGCTACGAGCAGTACTTC
.,.,TRBV4-1,TRBJ1-1,CASSPDRGGGTEAFF,TGCGCCAGCAGCCCCGACCGGGGAGGGGGGACTGAAGCTTTCTTT
.,.,TRBV6-6,TRBJ1-1,CASRPSEGRHTEAFF,TGTGCCAGCAGACCTTCGGAGGGGCGGCACACTGAAGCTTTCTTT